Sequencing of this T cell receptor (beta chain) was carried out in a study of blood T cells in healthy people across ages. Study overall: Template switching caught about one barcoded beta molecule for each two T cells. Regarding the study as a whole: Age showed a roughly linear inverse relationship with TCR beta diversity per million T cells.

CDR1 and CDR2 (germline): DFQATT, SNEGSKA (reference sequence). CDR3 length equals 12 residues. With 4 bases removed from V and 4 bases from J, the gap between germline ends came to 8 bases. A second PCR of 7 to 11 cycles used a sample-barcoded 5' primer and a J-beta primer mix. TCRdb itself ran the 5' RACE reads through MiXCR, one entry per CDR3 protein. The sample has hundreds of thousands of distinct CDR3 sequences, roughly 47% seen once; the top ten hold more than 20%. Worth noting for this clonotype: Its antigen is unknown.

The chain employs TRBV20-1 and TRBJ2-1, with D uncertain. This TCR was recovered from a woman aged 60 to 75 in good health. The sample consisted of blood. CDR3 coding DNA: TGCAGTGCTAAGACTCAATACAATGAGCAGTTCTTC. This encodes CSAKTQYNEQFF.